Below, 8 T cell receptor beta chains from the same sample are listed, as sequenced in a study of blood T cell repertoires in COVID-19. The assay was immunoSEQ multiplex PCR, and TCRdb's table has in-frame clones only and misses some. The table shows a few hundred thousand clones, with nearly 90% occurring only once. The sample was PBMCs or T cells enriched from blood (not recorded which). These receptors came from a young woman who had recovered from COVID-19.

V is TRBV29-1 and J is TRBJ1-2; D unclear. The CDR3 is 14 residues long. With 4 bases removed from V and 4 bases from J, the gap between germline ends came to 16 bases. Germline CDR1 SQVTM, CDR2 ANQGSEA. The CDR3 sequence is CSVVVGVVGYGYTF. The CDR3 DNA follows: TGCAGCGTTGTTGTAGGAGTCGTAGGCTATGGCTACACCTTC.

The J gene is TRBJ2-1, the V gene TRBV30; 8 bases map to TRBD1. With V trimmed by 8 bases and J by 9 bases, 9 bases remained unmatched. CDR1 and CDR2 from the germline V gene are GTSNPN and SVGIG (reference sequence). CDR3 length: 12 amino acids. The CDR3 bases are TGTGCCGGAGGACAGGGACTTCGTGAGCAGTTCTTC. It codes for CAGGQGLREQFF. The whole variable domain, filled in from reference TRBV30 and TRBJ2-1, reads SQTIHQWPATLVQPVGSPLSLECTVEGTSNPNLYWYRQAAGRGLQLLFYSVGIGQISSEVPQNLSASRPQDRQFILSSKKLLLSDSGFYLCAGGQGLREQFFGPGTRLTVL.

This clone was observed a few times. The chain combines TRBV7-2 with TRBJ1-1; D not certain. This CDR3 contains 14 residues. V was shortened by 0 bases and J by 4 bases, with 9 bases between the two germline ends. CDR1 and CDR2 from the germline V gene are SGHTA and FQGNSA. The CDR3 nucleotides are TGTGCCAGCAGCTTAGCGTCGGGTTCCACTGAAGCTTTCTTT. Translating gives CASSLASGSTEAFF.

The CDR3: CASGYDSPQHF. For the CDR3, the DNA is TGTGCCAGCGGCTACGACTCTCCCCAGCATTTT. The chain joins TRBV27 to TRBJ1-5; D remains unclear. Germline CDR1 is MNHEY and CDR2 is SMNVEV (reference sequence). V lost 8 bases and J lost 10, with 12 bases in between. The CDR3 spans 11 residues.

The chain joins TRBV10-3 to TRBJ1-2; possible D gene TRBD1, 6 bases. Germline V gives CDR1 ENHRY, CDR2 SYGVKD. The CDR3 runs 17 residues. The V gene lost 4 bases and the J gene lost 3 bases, with 21 bases spanning the gap. CDR3 sequence reads: CAISGGLTGRGDYGYTF. In DNA, the CDR3 is TGTGCCATCAGTGGGGGGCTAACAGGGAGAGGTGACTATGGCTACACCTTC.

The rearrangement uses TRBV10-1 and TRBJ1-1, with D perhaps TRBD1 (5 bases). V gave up 7 bases and J gave up 7 bases, with 28 bases separating them. CDR1 is WNHNN, CDR2 SYGVQD, per germline (reference sequence). This CDR3 contains 17 residues. The DNA for the CDR3 is TGCGCCAGCACCGCAAGGTCTCTGCCCACGACAGTCTATGAAGCTTTCTTT. Its protein is CASTARSLPTTVYEAFF.

V usage is TRBV2 and J usage is TRBJ1-6; possible D gene TRBD1, 5 bases. CDR3 size: 13 residues. Trimming removed 6 bases from V and 9 bases from J, with 12 bases in between. CDR1 and CDR2 from the germline V gene are SNHLY and FYNNEI. The CDR3 is CASRAWTISPLHF. CDR3 nucleotides: TGTGCCAGCAGGGCCTGGACAATTTCACCCCTCCACTTT. Variable domain in full (rest from reference TRBV2 and TRBJ1-6): EPEVTQTPSHQVTQMGQEVILRCVPISNHLYFYWYRQILGQKVEFLVSFYNNEISEKSEIFDDQFSVERPDGSNFTLKIRSTKLEDSAMYFCASRAWTISPLHFGNGTRLTVT.

Only one count was recorded for this clone. The rearrangement uses TRBV6-2 or TRBV6-3 and TRBJ2-2; 7 bases line up with TRBD1. The trim removed 2 bases at V and 5 bases at J, leaving 5 bases unmatched. CDR1 and CDR2 (germline): MNHEY, SVGEGT. The CDR3 runs 15 residues. CDR3 sequence reads: CASSYTHRGTGELFF. The CDR3 DNA is TGTGCCAGCAGTTACACCCACAGGGGAACCGGGGAGCTGTTTTTT.